This TCR beta chain emerged from a study of blood T cells in healthy people across ages. It was roughly 10 milliliters of peripheral blood that were drawn from each donor. Extraction yielded at least 5.5 micrograms of total RNA per sample. General study findings and limits: Total diversity from one million sequenced T cells was likely underestimated. Expanded clonotype changes were possibly confounded by unknown donor CMV status.

The germline gives CDR1 SQVTM, CDR2 ANQGSEA. The CDR3 spans 11 residues. As regards this clonotype: Its target is not known.

For the second PCR, which ran for about 6 to 11 cycles, a sample-barcoded 5' primer and a J-beta primer mix were used. TCRdb re-analysed the 5' RACE reads in MiXCR, keeping a single row per CDR3 protein. Altogether about 1.4 million distinct CDR3 sequences are present, around 59% being singletons, with the ten largest covering roughly 7%. The rearrangement links TRBV29-1 to TRBJ2-4, with D possibly being TRBD1 (6 bases). The end of the DNA aligns better with TRBJ2-7, so the J call may be wrong. The sample consisted of blood. The TCR originated in a man in his late teens or twenties in good health. CDR3 region: CSVTGNNEQYF. The CDR3 bases are TGCAGCGTTACAGGGAACAACGAGCAGTACTTC.